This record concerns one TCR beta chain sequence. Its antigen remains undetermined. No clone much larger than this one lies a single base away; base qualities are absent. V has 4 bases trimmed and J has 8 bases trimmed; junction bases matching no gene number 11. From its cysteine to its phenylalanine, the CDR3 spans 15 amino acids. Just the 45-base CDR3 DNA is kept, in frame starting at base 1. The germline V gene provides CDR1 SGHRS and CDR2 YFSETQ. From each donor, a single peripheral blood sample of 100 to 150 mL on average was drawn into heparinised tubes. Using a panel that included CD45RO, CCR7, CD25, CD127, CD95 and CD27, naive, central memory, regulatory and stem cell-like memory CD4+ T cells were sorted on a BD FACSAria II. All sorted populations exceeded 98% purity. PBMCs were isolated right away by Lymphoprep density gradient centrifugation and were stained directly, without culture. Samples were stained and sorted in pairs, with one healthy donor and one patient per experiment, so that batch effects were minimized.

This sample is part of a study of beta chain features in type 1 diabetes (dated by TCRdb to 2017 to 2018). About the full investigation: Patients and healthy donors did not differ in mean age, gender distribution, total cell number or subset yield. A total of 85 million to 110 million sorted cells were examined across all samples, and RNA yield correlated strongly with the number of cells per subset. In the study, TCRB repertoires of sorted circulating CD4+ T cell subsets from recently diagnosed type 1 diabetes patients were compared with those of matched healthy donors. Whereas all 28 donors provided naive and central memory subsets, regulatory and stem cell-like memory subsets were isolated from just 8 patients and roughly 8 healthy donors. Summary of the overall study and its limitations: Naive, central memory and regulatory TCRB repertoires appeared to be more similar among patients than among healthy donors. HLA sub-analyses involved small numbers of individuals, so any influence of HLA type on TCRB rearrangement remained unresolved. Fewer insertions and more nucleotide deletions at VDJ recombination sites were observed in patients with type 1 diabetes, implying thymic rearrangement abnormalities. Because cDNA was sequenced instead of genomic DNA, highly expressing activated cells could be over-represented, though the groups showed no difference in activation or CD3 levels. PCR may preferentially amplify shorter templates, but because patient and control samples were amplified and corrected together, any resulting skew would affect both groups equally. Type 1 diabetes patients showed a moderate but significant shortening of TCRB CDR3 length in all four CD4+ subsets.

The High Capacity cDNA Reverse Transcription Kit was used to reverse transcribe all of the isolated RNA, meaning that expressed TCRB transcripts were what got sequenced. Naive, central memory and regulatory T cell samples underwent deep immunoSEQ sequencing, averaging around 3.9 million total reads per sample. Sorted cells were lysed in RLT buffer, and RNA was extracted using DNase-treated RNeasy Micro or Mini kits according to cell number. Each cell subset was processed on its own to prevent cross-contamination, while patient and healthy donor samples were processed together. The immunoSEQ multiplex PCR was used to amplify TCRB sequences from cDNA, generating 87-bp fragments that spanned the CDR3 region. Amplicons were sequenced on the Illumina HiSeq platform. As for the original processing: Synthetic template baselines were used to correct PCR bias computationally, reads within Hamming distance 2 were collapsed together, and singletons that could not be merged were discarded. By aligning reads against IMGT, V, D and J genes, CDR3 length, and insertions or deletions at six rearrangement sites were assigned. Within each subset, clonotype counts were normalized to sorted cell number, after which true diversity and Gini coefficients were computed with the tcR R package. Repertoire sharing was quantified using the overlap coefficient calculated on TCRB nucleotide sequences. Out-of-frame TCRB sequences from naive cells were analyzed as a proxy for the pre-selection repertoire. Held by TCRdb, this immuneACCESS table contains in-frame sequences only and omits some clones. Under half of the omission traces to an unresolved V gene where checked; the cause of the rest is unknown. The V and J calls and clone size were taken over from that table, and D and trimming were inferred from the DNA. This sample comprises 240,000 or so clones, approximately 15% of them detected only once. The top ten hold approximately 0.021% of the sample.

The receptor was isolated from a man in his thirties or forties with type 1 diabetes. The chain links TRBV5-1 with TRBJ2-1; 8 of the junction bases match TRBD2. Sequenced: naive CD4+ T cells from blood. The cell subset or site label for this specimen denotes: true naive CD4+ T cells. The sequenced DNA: TGCGCCAGCAGCCCCGGGTCGGGAGGGATCGATGAGCAGTTCTTC. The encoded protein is CASSPGSGGIDEQFF.